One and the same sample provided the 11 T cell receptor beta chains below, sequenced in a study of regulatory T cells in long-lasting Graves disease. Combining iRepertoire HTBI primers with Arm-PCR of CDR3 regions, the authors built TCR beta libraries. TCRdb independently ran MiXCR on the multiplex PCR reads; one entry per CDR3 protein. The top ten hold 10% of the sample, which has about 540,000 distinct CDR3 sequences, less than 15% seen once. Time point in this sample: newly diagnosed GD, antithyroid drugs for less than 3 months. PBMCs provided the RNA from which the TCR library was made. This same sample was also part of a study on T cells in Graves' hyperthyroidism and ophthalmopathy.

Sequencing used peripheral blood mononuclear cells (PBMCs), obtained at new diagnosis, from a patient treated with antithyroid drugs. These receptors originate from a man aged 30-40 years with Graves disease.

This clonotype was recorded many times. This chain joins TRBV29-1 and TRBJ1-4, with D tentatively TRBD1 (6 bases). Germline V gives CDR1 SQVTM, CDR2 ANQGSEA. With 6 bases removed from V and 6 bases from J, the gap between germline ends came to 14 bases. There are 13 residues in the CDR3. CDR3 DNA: TGCAGCGTGAGGGGGACAAGGGATGAAAAACTGTTTTTT. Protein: CSVRGTRDEKLFF.

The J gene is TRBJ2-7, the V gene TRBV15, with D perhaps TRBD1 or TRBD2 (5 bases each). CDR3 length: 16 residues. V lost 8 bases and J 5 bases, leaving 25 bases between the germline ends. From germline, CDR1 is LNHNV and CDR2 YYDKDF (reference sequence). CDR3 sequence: CATRGPAAMRGDEQYF. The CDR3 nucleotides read TGTGCCACCCGAGGTCCAGCCGCCATGCGAGGGGACGAGCAGTACTTC.

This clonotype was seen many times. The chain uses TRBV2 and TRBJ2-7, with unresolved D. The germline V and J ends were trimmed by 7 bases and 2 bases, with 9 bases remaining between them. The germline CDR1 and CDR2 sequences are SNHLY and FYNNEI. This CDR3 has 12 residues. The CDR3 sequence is CASKGRPYEQYF. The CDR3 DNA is TGTGCCAGCAAAGGTCGACCCTACGAGCAGTACTTC.

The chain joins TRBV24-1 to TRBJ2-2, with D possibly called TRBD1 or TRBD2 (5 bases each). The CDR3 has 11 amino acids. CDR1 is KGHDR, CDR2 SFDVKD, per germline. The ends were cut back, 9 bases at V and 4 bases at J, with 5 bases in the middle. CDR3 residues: CATGGTGELFF. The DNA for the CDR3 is TGTGCCACCGGGGGCACCGGGGAGCTGTTTTTT.

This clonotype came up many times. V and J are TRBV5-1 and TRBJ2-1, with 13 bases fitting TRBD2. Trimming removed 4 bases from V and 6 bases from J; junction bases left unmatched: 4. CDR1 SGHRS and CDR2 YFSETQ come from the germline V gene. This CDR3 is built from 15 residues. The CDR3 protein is CASSRGLAGPNEQFF. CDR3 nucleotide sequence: TGCGCCAGCAGCAGGGGACTAGCGGGGCCCAATGAGCAGTTCTTC.

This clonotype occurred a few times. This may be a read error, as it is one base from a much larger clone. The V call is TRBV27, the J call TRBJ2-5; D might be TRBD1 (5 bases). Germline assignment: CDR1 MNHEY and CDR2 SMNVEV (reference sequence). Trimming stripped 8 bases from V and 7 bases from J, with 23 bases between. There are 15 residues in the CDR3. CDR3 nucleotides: TGTGCCAGCGGGTCCCGGATGATAGGGGAAGGGACCCAGTACTTC. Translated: CASGSRMIGEGTQYF.

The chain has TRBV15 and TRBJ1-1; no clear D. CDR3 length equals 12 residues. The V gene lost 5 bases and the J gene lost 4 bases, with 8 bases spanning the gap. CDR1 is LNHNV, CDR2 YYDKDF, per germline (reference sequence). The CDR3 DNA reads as TGTGCCACCAGCTATCCGGGCACTGAAGCTTTCTTT. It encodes CATSYPGTEAFF.

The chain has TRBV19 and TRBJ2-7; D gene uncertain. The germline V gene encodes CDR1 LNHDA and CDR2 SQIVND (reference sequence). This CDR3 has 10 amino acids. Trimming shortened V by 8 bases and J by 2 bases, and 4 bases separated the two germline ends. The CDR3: CASRAYEQYF. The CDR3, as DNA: TGTGCCAGTCGAGCCTACGAGCAGTACTTC.

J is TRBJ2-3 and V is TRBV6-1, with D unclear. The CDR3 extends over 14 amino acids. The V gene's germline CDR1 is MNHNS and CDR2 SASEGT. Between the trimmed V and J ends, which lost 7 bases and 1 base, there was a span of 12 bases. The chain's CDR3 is CASIPGGRTDTQYF. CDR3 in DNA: TGTGCCAGCATACCAGGTGGTCGCACAGATACGCAGTATTTT.

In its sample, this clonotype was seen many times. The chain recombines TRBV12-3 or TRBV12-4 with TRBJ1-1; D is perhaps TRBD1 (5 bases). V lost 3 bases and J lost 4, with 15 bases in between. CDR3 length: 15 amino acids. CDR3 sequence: CASSFQGPMSTEAFF. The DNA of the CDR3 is TGTGCCAGCAGTTTCCAGGGCCCAATGAGCACTGAAGCTTTCTTT.

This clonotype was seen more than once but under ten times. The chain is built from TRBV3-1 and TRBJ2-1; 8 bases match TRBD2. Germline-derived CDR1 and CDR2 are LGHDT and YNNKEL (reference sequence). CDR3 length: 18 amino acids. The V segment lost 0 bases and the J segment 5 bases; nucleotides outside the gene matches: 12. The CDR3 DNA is TGTGCCAGCAGCCAAGAGGGCGGTAGGGCGGGAGGTCACAATGAGCAGTTCTTC. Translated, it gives CASSQEGGRAGGHNEQFF.